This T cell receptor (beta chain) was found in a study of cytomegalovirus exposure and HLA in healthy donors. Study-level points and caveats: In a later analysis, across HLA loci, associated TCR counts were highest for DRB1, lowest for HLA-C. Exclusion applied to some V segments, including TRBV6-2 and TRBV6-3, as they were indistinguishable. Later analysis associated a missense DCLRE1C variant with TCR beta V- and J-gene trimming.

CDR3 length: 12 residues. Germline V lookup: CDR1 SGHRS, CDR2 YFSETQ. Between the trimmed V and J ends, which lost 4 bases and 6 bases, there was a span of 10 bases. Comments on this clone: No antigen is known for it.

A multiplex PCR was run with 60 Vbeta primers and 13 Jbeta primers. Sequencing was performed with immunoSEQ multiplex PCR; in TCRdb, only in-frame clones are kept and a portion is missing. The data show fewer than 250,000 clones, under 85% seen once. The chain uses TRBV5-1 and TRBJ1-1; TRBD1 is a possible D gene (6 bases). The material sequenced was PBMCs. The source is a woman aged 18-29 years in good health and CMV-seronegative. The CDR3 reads CASSMTGPEAFF. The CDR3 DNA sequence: TGCGCCAGCAGCATGACAGGCCCTGAAGCTTTCTTT.